This TCR beta chain is drawn from a study of Ad26.COV2.S vaccination and SARS-CoV-2 variants. The CDR3 is made up of 17 amino acids. Germline-derived CDR1 and CDR2 are SGHAT and FQNNGV. V dropped 1 base and J dropped 6 bases, with 21 bases sitting between them. Treatment noted: around 19 received Ad26.COV2.S at low or high dose, single or two shots; roughly five received placebo; per-sample allocation not given. On day 63 after the first injection, vaccine and placebo recipients gave samples. The data were produced by immunoSEQ multiplex PCR, yet TCRdb's version contains in-frame clones alone and is incomplete. This table holds about 330,000 clones, roughly 90% found once.

Specimen: peripheral blood, collected in a trial of Ad26.COV2.S vaccine versus placebo. The rearrangement links TRBV11-2 to TRBJ1-1; D ambiguous. The receptor was isolated from a person aged 18 to 65 who received the Ad26.COV2.S COVID-19 vaccine or a placebo. CDR3 protein: CASSLGRLGKDRPEAFF. CDR3 coding DNA: TGTGCCAGCAGCTTAGGGAGGTTGGGTAAGGATCGCCCTGAAGCTTTCTTT.